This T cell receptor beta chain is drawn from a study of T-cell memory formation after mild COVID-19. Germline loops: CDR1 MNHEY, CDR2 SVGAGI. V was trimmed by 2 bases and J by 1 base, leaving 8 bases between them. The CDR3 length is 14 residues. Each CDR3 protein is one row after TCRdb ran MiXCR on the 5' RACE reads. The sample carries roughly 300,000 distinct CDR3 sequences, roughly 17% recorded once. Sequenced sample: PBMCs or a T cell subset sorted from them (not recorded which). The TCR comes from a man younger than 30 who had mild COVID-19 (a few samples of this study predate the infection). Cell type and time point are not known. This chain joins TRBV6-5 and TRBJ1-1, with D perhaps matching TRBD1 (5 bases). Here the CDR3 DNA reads TGTGCCAGCAGTTACACAGGACAGAACACTGAAGCTTTCTTT. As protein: CASSYTGQNTEAFF.